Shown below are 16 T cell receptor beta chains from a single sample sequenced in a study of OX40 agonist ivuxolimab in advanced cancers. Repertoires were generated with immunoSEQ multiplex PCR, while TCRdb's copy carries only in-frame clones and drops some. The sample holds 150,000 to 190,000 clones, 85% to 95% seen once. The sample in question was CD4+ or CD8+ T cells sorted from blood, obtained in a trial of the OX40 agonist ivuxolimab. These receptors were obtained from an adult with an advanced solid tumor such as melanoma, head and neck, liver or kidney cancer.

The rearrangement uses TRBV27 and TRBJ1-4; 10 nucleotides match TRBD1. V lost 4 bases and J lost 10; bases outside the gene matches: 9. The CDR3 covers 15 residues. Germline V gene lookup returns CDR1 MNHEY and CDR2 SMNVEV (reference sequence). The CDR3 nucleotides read TGTGCCAGCAGTTCGGCCAGACAGGGGGCTTTAAAACTGTTTTTT. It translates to CASSSARQGALKLFF.

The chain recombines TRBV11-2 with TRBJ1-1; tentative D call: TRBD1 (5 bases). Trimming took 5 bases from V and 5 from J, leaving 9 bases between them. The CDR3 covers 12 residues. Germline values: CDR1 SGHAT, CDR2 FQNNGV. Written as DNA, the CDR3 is TGTGCCAGCAGCCGTCGGGGGACTGAAGCTTTCTTT. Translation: CASSRRGTEAFF.

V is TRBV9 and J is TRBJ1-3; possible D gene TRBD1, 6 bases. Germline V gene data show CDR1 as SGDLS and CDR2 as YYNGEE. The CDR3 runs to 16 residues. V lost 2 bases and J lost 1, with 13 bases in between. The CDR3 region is CASSVIGQTSGNTIYF. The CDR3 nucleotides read TGTGCCAGCAGCGTGATAGGACAGACTTCTGGAAACACCATATATTTT.

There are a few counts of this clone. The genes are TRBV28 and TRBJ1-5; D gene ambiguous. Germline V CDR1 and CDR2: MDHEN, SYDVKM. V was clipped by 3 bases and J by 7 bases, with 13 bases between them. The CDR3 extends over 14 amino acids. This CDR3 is CASSFRGLGQPQHF. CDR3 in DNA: TGTGCCAGCAGTTTTCGCGGGCTGGGACAGCCCCAGCATTTT. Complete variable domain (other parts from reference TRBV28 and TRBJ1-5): DVKVTQSSRYLVKRTGEKVFLECVQDMDHENMFWYRQDPGLGLRLIYFSYDVKMKEKGDIPEGYSVSREKKERFSLILESASTNQTSMYLCASSFRGLGQPQHFGDGTRLSIL.

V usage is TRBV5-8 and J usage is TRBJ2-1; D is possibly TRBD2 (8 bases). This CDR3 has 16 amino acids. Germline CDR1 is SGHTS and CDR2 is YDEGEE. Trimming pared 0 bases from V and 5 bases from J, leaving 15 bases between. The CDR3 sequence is CASSLAGGLVNNEQFF. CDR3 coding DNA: TGTGCCAGCAGCTTGGCAGGGGGACTAGTGAACAATGAGCAGTTCTTC.

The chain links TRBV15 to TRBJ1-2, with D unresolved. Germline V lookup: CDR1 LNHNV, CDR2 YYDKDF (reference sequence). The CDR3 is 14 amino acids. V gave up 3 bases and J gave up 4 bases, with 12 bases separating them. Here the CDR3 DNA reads TGTGCCACCAGCAGTAGGAGTGTGAGCTATGGCTACACCTTC. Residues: CATSSRSVSYGYTF.

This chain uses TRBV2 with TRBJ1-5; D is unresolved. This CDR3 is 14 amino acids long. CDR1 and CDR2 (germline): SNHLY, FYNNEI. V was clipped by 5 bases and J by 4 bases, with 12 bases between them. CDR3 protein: CASSLTEENQPQHF. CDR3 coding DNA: TGTGCCAGCAGTCTCACAGAAGAGAATCAGCCCCAGCATTTT.

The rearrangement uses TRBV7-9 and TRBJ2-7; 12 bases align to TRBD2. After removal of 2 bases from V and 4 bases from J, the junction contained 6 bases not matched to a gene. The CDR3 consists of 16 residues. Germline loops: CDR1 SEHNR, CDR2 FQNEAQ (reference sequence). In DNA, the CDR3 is TGTGCCAGCAGCTTACCTAGCGGGGGGGCCTCGTACGAGCAGTACTTC. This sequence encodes CASSLPSGGASYEQYF.

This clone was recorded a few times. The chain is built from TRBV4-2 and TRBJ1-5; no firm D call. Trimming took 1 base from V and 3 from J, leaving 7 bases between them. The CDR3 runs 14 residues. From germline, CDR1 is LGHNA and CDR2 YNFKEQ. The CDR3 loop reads CASSQGQVNQPQHF. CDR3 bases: TGTGCCAGCAGCCAAGGGCAGGTCAATCAGCCCCAGCATTTT.

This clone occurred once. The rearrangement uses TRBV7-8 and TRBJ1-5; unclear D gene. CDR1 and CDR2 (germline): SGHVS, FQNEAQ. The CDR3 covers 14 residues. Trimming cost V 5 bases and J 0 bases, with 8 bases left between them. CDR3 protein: CASSRPDSNQPQHF. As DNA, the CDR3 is TGTGCCAGCAGCCGACCGGATAGCAATCAGCCCCAGCATTTT.

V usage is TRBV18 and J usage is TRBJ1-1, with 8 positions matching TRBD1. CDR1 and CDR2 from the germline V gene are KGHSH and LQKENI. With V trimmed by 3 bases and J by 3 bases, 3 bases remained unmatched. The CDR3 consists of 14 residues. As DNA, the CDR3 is TGTGCCAGCTCACCTGGACAGGGTTACACTGAAGCTTTCTTT. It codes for CASSPGQGYTEAFF.

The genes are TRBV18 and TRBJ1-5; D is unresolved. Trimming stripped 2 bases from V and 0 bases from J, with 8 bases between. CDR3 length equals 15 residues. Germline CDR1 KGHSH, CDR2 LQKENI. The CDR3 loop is CASSPIGDSNQPQHF. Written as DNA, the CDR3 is TGTGCCAGCTCACCAATTGGGGATAGCAATCAGCCCCAGCATTTT.

The CDR3 DNA follows: TGTGCCAGCAGTCCCCTGCGGCCGAGGGATAATTCACCCCTCCACTTT. Translating gives CASSPLRPRDNSPLHF. This chain joins TRBV2 and TRBJ1-6; no reliable D call. The CDR3 is 16 amino acids. Germline values: CDR1 SNHLY, CDR2 FYNNEI. With 5 bases removed from V and 5 bases from J, the gap between germline ends came to 16 bases.

CDR3 residues: CASSFMAGDAGNTIYF. The CDR3 DNA reads as TGTGCCAGCAGCTTCATGGCGGGGGATGCTGGAAACACCATATATTTT. This chain joins TRBV7-9 and TRBJ1-3; D is possibly TRBD1 (5 bases). V lost 3 bases and J lost 2, with 14 bases in between. Germline CDR1 SEHNR, CDR2 FQNEAQ (reference sequence). The CDR3 is 16 amino acids.

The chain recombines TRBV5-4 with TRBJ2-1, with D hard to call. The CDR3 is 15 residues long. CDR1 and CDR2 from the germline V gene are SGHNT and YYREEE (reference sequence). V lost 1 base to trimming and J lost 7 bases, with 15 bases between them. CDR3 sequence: CASSLSWGMGNEQFF. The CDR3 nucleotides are TGTGCCAGCAGCTTGAGCTGGGGAATGGGAAATGAGCAGTTCTTC. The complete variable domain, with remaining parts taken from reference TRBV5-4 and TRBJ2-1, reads ETGVTQSPTHLIKTRGQQVTLRCSSQSGHNTVSWYQQALGQGPQFIFQYYREEENGRGNFPPRFSGLQFPNYSSELNVNALELDDSALYLCASSLSWGMGNEQFFGPGTRLTVL.

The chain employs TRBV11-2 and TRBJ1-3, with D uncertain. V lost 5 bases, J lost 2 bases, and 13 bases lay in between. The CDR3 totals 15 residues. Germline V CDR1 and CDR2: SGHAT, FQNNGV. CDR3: CASSRDPGPGNTIYF. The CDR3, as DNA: TGTGCCAGCAGCCGAGATCCCGGGCCTGGAAACACCATATATTTT. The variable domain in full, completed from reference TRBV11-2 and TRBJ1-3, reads EAGVAQSPRYKIIEKRQSVAFWCNPISGHATLYWYQQILGQGPKLLIQFQNNGVVDDSQLPKDRFSAERLKGVDSTLKIQPAKLEDSAVYLCASSRDPGPGNTIYFGEGSWLTVV.